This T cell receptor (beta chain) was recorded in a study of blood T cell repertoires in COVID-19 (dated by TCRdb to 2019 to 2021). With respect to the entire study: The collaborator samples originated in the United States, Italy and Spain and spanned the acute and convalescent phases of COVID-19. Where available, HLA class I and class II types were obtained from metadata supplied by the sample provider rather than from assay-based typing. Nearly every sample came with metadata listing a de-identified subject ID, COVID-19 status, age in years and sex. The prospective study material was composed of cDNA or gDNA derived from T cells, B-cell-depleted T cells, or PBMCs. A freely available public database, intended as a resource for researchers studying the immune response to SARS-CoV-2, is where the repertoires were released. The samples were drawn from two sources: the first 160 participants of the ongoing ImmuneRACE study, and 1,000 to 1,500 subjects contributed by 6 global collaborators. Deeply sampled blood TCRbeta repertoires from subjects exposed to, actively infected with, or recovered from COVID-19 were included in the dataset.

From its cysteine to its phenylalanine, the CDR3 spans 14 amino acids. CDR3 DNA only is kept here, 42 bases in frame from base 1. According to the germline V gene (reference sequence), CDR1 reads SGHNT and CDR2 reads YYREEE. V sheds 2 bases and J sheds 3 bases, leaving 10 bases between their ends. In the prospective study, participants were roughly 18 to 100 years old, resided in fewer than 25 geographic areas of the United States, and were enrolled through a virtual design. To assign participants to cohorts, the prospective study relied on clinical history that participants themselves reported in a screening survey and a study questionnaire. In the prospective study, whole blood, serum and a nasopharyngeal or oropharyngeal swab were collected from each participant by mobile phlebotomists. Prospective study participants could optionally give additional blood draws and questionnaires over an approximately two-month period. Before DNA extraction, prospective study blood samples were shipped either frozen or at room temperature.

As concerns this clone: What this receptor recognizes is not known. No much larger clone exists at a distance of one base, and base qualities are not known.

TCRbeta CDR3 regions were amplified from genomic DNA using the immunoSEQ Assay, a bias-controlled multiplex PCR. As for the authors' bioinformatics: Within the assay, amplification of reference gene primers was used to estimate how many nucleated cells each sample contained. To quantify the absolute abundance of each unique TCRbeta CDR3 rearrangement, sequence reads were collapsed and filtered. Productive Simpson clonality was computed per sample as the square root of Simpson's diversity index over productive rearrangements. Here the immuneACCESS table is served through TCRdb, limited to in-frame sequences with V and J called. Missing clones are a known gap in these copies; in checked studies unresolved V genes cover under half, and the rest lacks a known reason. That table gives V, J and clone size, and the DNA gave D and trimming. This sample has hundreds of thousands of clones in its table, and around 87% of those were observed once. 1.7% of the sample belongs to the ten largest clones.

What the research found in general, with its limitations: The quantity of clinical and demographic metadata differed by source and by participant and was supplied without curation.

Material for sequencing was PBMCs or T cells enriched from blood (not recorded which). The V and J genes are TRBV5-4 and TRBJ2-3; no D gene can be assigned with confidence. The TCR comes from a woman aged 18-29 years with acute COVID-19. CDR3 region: CASSFAEKTDTQYF. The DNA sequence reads TGTGCCAGCAGCTTTGCGGAGAAGACAGATACGCAGTATTTT.